This T cell receptor beta chain was identified in a study of cytomegalovirus exposure and HLA in healthy donors. V lost 0 bases and J 4 bases, leaving 14 bases between the germline ends. The germline CDR1 and CDR2 sequences are SGHDT and YYEEEE. There are 15 residues in the CDR3. The PCR was carried out with 60 Vbeta primers and 13 Jbeta primers. Only in-frame clones appear in the TCRdb table, and some are missing; sequencing was by immunoSEQ multiplex PCR. Of 110,000 to 150,000 clones in the sample, about 80% are singletons; the top ten hold 5% to 5.5%. Sequencing was carried out using PBMCs. This TCR was sampled from a male donor in good health and CMV-seronegative. The chain couples TRBV5-6 to TRBJ2-7; possibly TRBD2 for D (5 bases). Written as DNA, the CDR3 is TGTGCCAGCAGCTTGGTGAGGGCTTCGTCTTACGAGCAGTACTTC. It translates to CASSLVRASSYEQYF. The whole variable domain, remainder taken from reference TRBV5-6 and TRBJ2-7, is DAGVTQSPTHLIKTRGQQVTLRCSPKSGHDTVSWYQQALGQGPQFIFQYYEEEERQRGNFPDRFSGHQFPNYSSELNVNALLLGDSALYLCASSLVRASSYEQYFGPGTRLTVT.